The text below deals with one T cell receptor beta chain. This entry belongs to a study of blood T cell repertoires in COVID-19. Study summary: Samples representing acute and convalescent COVID-19 were sourced from the United States, Italy and Spain. Nucleic acid was either cDNA or gDNA, and it came from T cells, B-cell-depleted T cells, or PBMCs.

This CDR3 is 12 amino acids long. Germline V gives CDR1 ENHRY, CDR2 SYGVKD. V lost 1 base, J lost 8 bases, and 8 bases lay in between. Using immunoSEQ multiplex PCR, the repertoire was profiled, and TCRdb retains in-frame clones only, with some absent. This table has fewer than 250,000 clones, around 78% appearing once. The rearrangement joins TRBV10-3 to TRBJ1-2; TRBD1 is a possible D gene (5 bases). The sequence came from a woman between 65 and 79 years old with active or convalescent COVID-19. The specimen was peripheral blood. The CDR3 is CAISEYTGGYTF. The CDR3 DNA follows: TGTGCCATCAGTGAGTACACAGGCGGCTACACCTTC.